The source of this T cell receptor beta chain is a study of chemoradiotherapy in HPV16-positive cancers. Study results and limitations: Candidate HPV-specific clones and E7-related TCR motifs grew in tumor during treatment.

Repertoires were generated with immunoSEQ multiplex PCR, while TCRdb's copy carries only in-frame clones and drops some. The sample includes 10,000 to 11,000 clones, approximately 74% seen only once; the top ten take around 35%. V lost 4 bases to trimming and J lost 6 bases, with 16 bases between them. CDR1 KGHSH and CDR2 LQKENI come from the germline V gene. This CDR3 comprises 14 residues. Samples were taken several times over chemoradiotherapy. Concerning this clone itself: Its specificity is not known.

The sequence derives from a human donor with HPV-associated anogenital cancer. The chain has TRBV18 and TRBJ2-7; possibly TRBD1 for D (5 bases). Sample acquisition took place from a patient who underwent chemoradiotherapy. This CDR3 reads CASSRDSAGREQYF. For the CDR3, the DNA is TGTGCCAGCTCACGGGATTCAGCAGGGCGCGAGCAGTACTTC.